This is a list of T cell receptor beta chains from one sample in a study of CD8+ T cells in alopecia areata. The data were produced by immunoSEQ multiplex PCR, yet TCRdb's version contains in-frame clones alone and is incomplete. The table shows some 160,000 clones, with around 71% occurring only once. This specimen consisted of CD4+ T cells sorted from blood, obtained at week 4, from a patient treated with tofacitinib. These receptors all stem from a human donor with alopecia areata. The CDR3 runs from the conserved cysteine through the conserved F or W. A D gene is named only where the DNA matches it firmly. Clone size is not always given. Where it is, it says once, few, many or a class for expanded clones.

CDR3: CAIRGDGSYEQYF; DNA: TGTGCCATCAGGGGGGACGGCTCCTACGAGCAGTACTTC; D: NA; V: TRBV10-3; size: NA; length: 13; J: TRBJ2-7
CDR3: CSVGDMIRGYTF; DNA: TGCAGCGTCGGGGACATGATTCGTGGCTACACCTTC; D: NA; V: TRBV29-1; size: NA; length: 12; J: TRBJ1-2
CDR3: CASSWGQLNSPLHF; DNA: TGTGCCAGCAGCTGGGGACAGCTTAATTCACCCCTCCACTTT; D: TRBD1; V: TRBV5-5; size: few; length: 14; J: TRBJ1-6
CDR3: CASRASFYEQYF; DNA: TGTGCCAGCAGGGCCTCTTTCTACGAGCAGTACTTC; D: NA; V: TRBV6-5; size: NA; length: 12; J: TRBJ2-7
CDR3: CSVETPKYNEQFF; DNA: TGCAGCGTTGAAACACCGAAGTACAATGAGCAGTTCTTC; D: NA; V: TRBV29-1; size: NA; length: 13; J: TRBJ2-1
CDR3: CSVSWWQKTEAFF; DNA: TGCAGCGTTTCTTGGTGGCAGAAAACTGAAGCTTTCTTT; D: NA; V: TRBV29-1; size: NA; length: 13; J: TRBJ1-1
CDR3: CASSFGQGNEQYF; DNA: TGTGCCAGCAGCTTCGGACAGGGAAACGAGCAGTACTTC; D: TRBD1; V: TRBV7-3; size: NA; length: 13; J: TRBJ2-7
CDR3: CASRGVVTDTQYF; DNA: TGTGCCAGCAGGGGGGTTGTTACAGATACGCAGTATTTT; D: NA; V: TRBV2; size: NA; length: 13; J: TRBJ2-3
CDR3: CASSQVHSQNSPLHF; DNA: TGCGCCAGCAGCCAAGTTCACAGCCAGAATTCACCCCTCCACTTT; D: NA; V: TRBV4-3; size: NA; length: 15; J: TRBJ1-6
CDR3: CASSFRGNEQFF; DNA: TGTGCCAGCAGTTTCAGAGGTAATGAGCAGTTCTTC; D: NA; V: TRBV27; size: NA; length: 12; J: TRBJ2-1
CDR3: CASSLFRFSYNEQFF; DNA: TGCGCCAGCAGCTTGTTTAGATTCTCCTACAATGAGCAGTTCTTC; D: NA; V: TRBV5-1; size: once; length: 15; J: TRBJ2-1
CDR3: CASSRRDRAHEQYF; DNA: TGTGCCAGTAGCAGGCGGGACAGGGCCCACGAGCAGTACTTC; D: TRBD1; V: TRBV19; size: few; length: 14; J: TRBJ2-7
CDR3: CAWSVRQGAAEQYF; DNA: TGTGCCTGGAGTGTACGACAGGGGGCTGCCGAGCAGTACTTC; D: TRBD1; V: TRBV30; size: NA; length: 14; J: TRBJ2-7
CDR3: CSVKQQGALDYGYTF; DNA: TGCAGCGTTAAGCAACAGGGGGCTTTGGACTATGGCTACACCTTC; D: TRBD1; V: TRBV29-1; size: NA; length: 15; J: TRBJ1-2
CDR3: CASGHGVEQFF; DNA: TGTGCCTCGGGGCATGGGGTTGAGCAGTTCTTC; D: NA; V: TRBV30; size: NA; length: 11; J: TRBJ2-1
CDR3: CSADTTKNIQYF; DNA: TGCAGCGCCGACACCACCAAAAACATTCAGTACTTC; D: NA; V: TRBV29-1; size: NA; length: 12; J: TRBJ2-4
CDR3: CASSWPRETQYF; DNA: TGTGCCAGCAGCTGGCCGCGAGAGACCCAGTACTTC; D: NA; V: TRBV7-2; size: NA; length: 12; J: TRBJ2-5
CDR3: CASRAPGLETQYF; DNA: TGTGCCAGCCGAGCCCCGGGCTTAGAGACCCAGTACTTC; D: NA; V: TRBV7-2; size: NA; length: 13; J: TRBJ2-5
CDR3: CASSFGGKKETQYF; DNA: TGTGCCAGCAGCTTCGGGGGGAAAAAAGAGACCCAGTACTTC; D: TRBD2; V: TRBV7-2; size: NA; length: 14; J: TRBJ2-5
CDR3: CASSAGTGRPDTQYF; DNA: TGTGCCAGCAGCGCCGGGACAGGACGACCAGATACGCAGTATTTT; D: TRBD1; V: TRBV7-9; size: few; length: 15; J: TRBJ2-3
CDR3: CAISYRDRGGTEAFF; DNA: TGTGCCATCAGTTACCGGGACAGGGGTGGAACTGAAGCTTTCTTT; D: TRBD1; V: TRBV10-3; size: few; length: 15; J: TRBJ1-1
CDR3: CAWSVTGGLSYGYTF; DNA: TGTGCCTGGAGTGTAACCGGGGGGCTCAGCTATGGCTACACCTTC; D: NA; V: TRBV30; size: NA; length: 15; J: TRBJ1-2
CDR3: CASSRLSGGAYEQYF; DNA: TGTGCCAGCAGCCGCCTTAGCGGGGGGGCCTACGAGCAGTACTTC; D: TRBD2; V: TRBV4-2; size: NA; length: 15; J: TRBJ2-7
CDR3: CSVVRGSGNTEAFF; DNA: TGCAGCGTTGTCAGGGGGAGTGGGAACACTGAAGCTTTCTTT; D: TRBD1; V: TRBV29-1; size: few; length: 14; J: TRBJ1-1
CDR3: CASSLVPVNTEAFF; DNA: TGCGCCAGCAGCTTGGTCCCGGTGAACACTGAAGCTTTCTTT; D: NA; V: TRBV5-1; size: NA; length: 14; J: TRBJ1-1
CDR3: CASSLNRGEFADTQYF; DNA: TGTGCCAGCAGCTTGAACAGGGGGGAGTTTGCAGATACGCAGTATTTT; D: TRBD1; V: TRBV6-4; size: NA; length: 16; J: TRBJ2-3
CDR3: CASSTTGTYEQYF; DNA: TGTGCCAGCAGCACTACAGGGACCTACGAGCAGTACTTC; D: NA; V: TRBV9; size: once; length: 13; J: TRBJ2-7
CDR3: CASSLASRRRVYGYTF; DNA: TGTGCCAGCAGCTTGGCCTCTCGGCGGCGAGTCTATGGCTACACCTTC; D: NA; V: TRBV5-4; size: once; length: 16; J: TRBJ1-2
CDR3: CASSRPGQGEETQYF; DNA: TGTGCCAGCAGCCGCCCGGGACAGGGAGAAGAGACCCAGTACTTC; D: TRBD1; V: TRBV4-2; size: NA; length: 15; J: TRBJ2-5
CDR3: CAWSVSGSGYTF; DNA: TGTGCCTGGAGTGTATCCGGGAGTGGCTACACCTTC; D: NA; V: TRBV30; size: NA; length: 12; J: TRBJ1-2
CDR3: CSVGLAGGANEQFF; DNA: TGCAGCGTTGGCCTAGCGGGGGGTGCAAATGAGCAGTTCTTC; D: TRBD2; V: TRBV29-1; size: NA; length: 14; J: TRBJ2-1